Shown below are 11 T cell receptor beta chains from a single sample sequenced in a study of shared clonotypes between healthy human individuals. Some clones are missing from TCRdb's copy, which holds only in-frame ones; the method was immunoSEQ multiplex PCR. Among roughly 2.6 million clones listed, approximately 94% were seen once. Specimen: naive CD4+ T cells sorted from blood. Subset described: CD45RA+ positively selected. These receptors were collected from a man aged 18 to 29 in good health.

V usage is TRBV19 and J usage is TRBJ2-1; 11 bases agree with TRBD2. V was clipped by 4 bases and J by 5 bases; unmatched bases: 4. CDR1 and CDR2 from the germline V gene are LNHDA and SQIVND (reference sequence). The CDR3 is 15 residues long. CDR3: CASSTGLAEHNEQFF. Here the CDR3 DNA reads TGTGCCAGTAGTACGGGACTAGCGGAACACAATGAGCAGTTCTTC. Using reference TRBV19 and TRBJ2-1 for the parts outside the CDR3, the full variable domain is DGGITQSPKYLFRKEGQNVTLSCEQNLNHDAMYWYRQDPGQGLRLIYYSQIVNDFQKGDIAEGYSVSREKKESFPLTVTSAQKNPTAFYLCASSTGLAEHNEQFFGPGTRLTVL.

The chain combines TRBV11-2 with TRBJ2-2, with 7 bases identical to TRBD1. The CDR3 is made up of 16 amino acids. V shed 4 bases and J 1 base; nucleotides not matched to a gene: 6. The germline gives CDR1 SGHAT, CDR2 FQNNGV. CDR3 DNA sequence: TGTGCCAGCAGCTCCTATCCAGGGGGGAACACCGGGGAGCTGTTTTTT. Encoded protein: CASSSYPGGNTGELFF.

The J gene is TRBJ2-5, the V gene TRBV28; D perhaps matches TRBD1 (6 bases). The V gene lost 1 base and the J gene lost 4 bases, with 13 bases spanning the gap. Per the germline V gene, CDR1 is MDHEN and CDR2 is SYDVKM. This CDR3 contains 15 residues. For the CDR3, the DNA is TGTGCCAGCAGTTTATCTACAGGGCAAGGAGAGACCCAGTACTTC. It encodes CASSLSTGQGETQYF.

This chain joins TRBV7-8 and TRBJ2-5, with 8 bases lining up with TRBD2. J lost 0 bases, V lost 2 bases, and 5 bases had no gene match. CDR1 is SGHVS, CDR2 FQNEAQ, per germline. The CDR3 loop spans 16 amino acids. CDR3 sequence (DNA): TGTGCCAGCAGCTTAAGGCGGGAGGTCTACCAAGAGACCCAGTACTTC. This gives the protein CASSLRREVYQETQYF.

This clone was seen just once. Here the CDR3 reads CASRLPGTGENTQYF. For the CDR3, the DNA is TGTGCCAGCAGACTACCCGGGACAGGGGAAAATACGCAGTATTTT. This sequence joins TRBV11-2 and TRBJ2-3; TRBD1 matches at 10 bases. The CDR3 is 15 residues long. The V segment lost 6 bases and the J segment 7 bases; nucleotides outside the gene matches: 10. Germline V gene lookup returns CDR1 SGHAT and CDR2 FQNNGV.

The chain is built from TRBV5-4 and TRBJ2-3; 15 bases agree with TRBD2. The ends lost 4 bases at V and 5 bases at J; junction bases unmatched: 8. Germline V gene data show CDR1 as SGHNT and CDR2 as YYREEE (reference sequence). This CDR3 is 17 amino acids long. The CDR3 sequence: CASSLGLAGGPRDTQYF. In nucleotides, the CDR3 is TGTGCCAGCAGCCTAGGACTAGCGGGGGGGCCTCGAGATACGCAGTATTTT.

The chain carries TRBV28 and TRBJ2-7; perhaps D is TRBD1 or TRBD2 (6 bases each). The ends were cut back, 3 bases at V and 2 bases at J, with 14 bases in the middle. The germline gives CDR1 MDHEN, CDR2 SYDVKM. The CDR3 extends over 15 amino acids. The CDR3 reads CASSFGGATAYEQYF. DNA for the CDR3: TGTGCCAGCAGTTTCGGGGGCGCGACCGCCTACGAGCAGTACTTC.

The chain joins TRBV5-5 to TRBJ1-2; 9 bases match TRBD1. This CDR3 contains 16 residues. V trimming: 4 bases; J trimming: 4 bases; junction bases outside the gene matches: 11. Germline-derived CDR1 and CDR2 are SGHKS and YYEKEE (reference sequence). The CDR3 nucleotides are TGTGCCAGCAGCCGGGTAACAGGGGGCGCGGGCTATGGCTACACCTTC. It yields the protein CASSRVTGGAGYGYTF.

The chain employs TRBV2 and TRBJ1-1; no clear D. V was pared by 5 bases and J by 1 base, with 17 bases between. CDR3 length: 16 amino acids. Germline V gives CDR1 SNHLY, CDR2 FYNNEI. The CDR3 loop is CASSLGSPGQNTEAFF. The CDR3 nucleotides read TGTGCCAGCAGTCTCGGGAGTCCAGGTCAGAACACTGAAGCTTTCTTT.

This chain connects TRBV27 to TRBJ2-3; D gene ambiguous. CDR1 and CDR2 (germline): MNHEY, SMNVEV (reference sequence). This CDR3 region has 14 residues. V shed 5 bases and J shed 1 base, with 10 bases lying between them. The CDR3 here is CASSVVRGTDTQYF. DNA of the CDR3: TGTGCCAGCAGTGTAGTACGGGGCACAGATACGCAGTATTTT.

As regards this clone: Other nucleotide sequences in the sample specify the same CDR3. J is TRBJ2-5 and V is TRBV29-1; 7 nucleotides agree with TRBD2. The germline CDR1 and CDR2 sequences are SQVTM and ANQGSEA. CDR3 size: 12 residues. V lost 3 bases and J lost 4; bases outside the gene matches: 2. CDR3 bases: TGCAGCGTTGATACGGGGGGAGAGACCCAGTACTTC. This sequence encodes CSVDTGGETQYF.